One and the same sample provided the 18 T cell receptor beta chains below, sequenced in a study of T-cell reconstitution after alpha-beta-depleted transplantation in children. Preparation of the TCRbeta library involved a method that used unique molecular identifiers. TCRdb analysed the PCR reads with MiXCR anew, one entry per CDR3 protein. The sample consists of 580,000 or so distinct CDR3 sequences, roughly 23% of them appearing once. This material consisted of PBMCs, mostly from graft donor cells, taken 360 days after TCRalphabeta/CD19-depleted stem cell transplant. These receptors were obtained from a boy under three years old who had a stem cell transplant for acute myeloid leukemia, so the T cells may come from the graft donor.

CDR3 bases: TGTGCCATCAGTCCTGGACAGGGACTCCTCTCTGGGGCCAACGTCCTGACTTTC. It translates to CAISPGQGLLSGANVLTF. The J gene is TRBJ2-6, the V gene TRBV10-3; 8 bases agree with TRBD1. The V gene end was trimmed by 5 bases and the J gene end by 0 bases; junction bases not matched to a gene: 9. CDR1 and CDR2 from the germline V gene are ENHRY and SYGVKD. The CDR3 loop spans 18 amino acids.

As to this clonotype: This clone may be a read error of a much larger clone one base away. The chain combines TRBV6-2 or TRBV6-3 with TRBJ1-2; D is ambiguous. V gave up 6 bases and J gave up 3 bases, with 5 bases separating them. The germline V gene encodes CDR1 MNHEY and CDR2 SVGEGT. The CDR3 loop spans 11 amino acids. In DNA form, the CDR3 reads TGTGCCAGCAGCCTCGACTATGGCTACACCTTC. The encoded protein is CASSLDYGYTF.

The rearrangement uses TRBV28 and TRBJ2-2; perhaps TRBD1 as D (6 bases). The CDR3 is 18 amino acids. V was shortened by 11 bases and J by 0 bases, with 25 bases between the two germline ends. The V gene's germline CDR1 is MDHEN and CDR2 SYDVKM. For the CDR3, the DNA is TGTGCCTTCAGTTTGGAGTGGCAGGGGTCCGCGAACACCGGGGAGCTGTTTTTT. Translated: CAFSLEWQGSANTGELFF.

The DNA for the CDR3 is TGTGCCAGCAGTTACGGAGCGGGGGGGCCCCAAGAGACCCAGTACTTC. Translation: CASSYGAGGPQETQYF. The rearrangement uses TRBV6-5 and TRBJ2-5; 10 nucleotides match TRBD2. J gave up 1 base and V 2 bases, and 4 bases lay outside the gene matches. This CDR3 contains 16 residues. Germline CDR1 MNHEY, CDR2 SVGAGI.

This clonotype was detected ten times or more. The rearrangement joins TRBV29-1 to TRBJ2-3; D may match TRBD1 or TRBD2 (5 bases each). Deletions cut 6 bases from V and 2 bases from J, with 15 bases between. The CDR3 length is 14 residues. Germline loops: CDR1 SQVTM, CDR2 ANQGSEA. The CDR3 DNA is TGCAGCGTAGACTCCGGGGCCAACACAGATACGCAGTATTTT. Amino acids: CSVDSGANTDTQYF.

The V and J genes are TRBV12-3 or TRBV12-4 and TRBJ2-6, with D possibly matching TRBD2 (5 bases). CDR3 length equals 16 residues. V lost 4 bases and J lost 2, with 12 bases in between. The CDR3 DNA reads TGTGCCAGCAGTTCCCCTCGGGGTGCTGGGGCCAACGTCCTGACTTTC. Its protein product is CASSSPRGAGANVLTF.

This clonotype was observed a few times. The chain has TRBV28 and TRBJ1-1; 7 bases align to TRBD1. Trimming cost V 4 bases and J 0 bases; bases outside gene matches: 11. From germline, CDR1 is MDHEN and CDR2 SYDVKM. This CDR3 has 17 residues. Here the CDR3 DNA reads TGTGCCAGCAGTTCCATAGACAGGGCCCTCGTGAACACTGAAGCTTTCTTT. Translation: CASSSIDRALVNTEAFF.

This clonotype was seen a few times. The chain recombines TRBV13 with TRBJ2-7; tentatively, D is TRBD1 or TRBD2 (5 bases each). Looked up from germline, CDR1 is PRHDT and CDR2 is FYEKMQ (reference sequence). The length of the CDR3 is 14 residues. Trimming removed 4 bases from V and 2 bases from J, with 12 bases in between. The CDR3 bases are TGTGCCAGCAGCTCCCTCCAGGGAGCCTACGAGCAGTACGTC. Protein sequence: CASSSLQGAYEQYV.

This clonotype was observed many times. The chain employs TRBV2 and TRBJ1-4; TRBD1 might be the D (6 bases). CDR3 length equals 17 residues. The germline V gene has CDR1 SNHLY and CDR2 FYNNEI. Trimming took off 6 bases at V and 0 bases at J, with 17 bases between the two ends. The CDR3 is CASRRTVFVATNEKLFF. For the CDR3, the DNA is TGTGCCAGCAGGAGGACAGTTTTCGTTGCAACTAATGAAAAACTGTTTTTT.

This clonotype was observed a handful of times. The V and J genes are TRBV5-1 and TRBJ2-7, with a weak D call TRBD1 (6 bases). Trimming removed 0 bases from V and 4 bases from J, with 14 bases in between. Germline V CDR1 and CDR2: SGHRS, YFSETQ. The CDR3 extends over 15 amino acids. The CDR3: CASSLARGTSYEQYF. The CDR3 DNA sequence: TGCGCCAGCAGCTTGGCCCGAGGGACATCGTACGAGCAGTACTTC.

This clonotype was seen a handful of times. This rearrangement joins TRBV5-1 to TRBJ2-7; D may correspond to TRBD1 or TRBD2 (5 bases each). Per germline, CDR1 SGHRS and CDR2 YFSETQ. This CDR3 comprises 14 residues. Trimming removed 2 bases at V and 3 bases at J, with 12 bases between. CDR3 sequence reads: CASSFRDGFYEQYF. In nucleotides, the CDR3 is TGCGCCAGCAGCTTCCGGGACGGATTCTACGAGCAGTACTTC.

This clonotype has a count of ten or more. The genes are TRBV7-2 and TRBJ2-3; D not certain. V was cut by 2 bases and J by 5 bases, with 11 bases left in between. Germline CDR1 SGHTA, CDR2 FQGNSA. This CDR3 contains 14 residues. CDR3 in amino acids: CASSLMGAEDTQYF. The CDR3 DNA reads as TGTGCCAGCAGCTTAATGGGTGCGGAAGATACGCAGTATTTT.

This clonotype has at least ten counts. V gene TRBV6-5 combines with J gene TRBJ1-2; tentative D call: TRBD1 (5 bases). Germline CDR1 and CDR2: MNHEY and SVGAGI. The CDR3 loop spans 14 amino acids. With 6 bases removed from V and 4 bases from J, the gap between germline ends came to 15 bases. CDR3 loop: CASSPYQQAYGYTF. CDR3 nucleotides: TGTGCCAGCAGCCCCTACCAACAGGCCTATGGCTACACCTTC.

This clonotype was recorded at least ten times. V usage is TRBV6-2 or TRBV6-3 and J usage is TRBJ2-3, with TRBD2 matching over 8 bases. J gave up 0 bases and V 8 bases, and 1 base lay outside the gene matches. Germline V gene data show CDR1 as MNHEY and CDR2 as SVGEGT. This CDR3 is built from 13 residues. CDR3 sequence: CASVAGSTDTQYF. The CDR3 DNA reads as TGTGCCAGCGTAGCGGGGAGCACAGATACGCAGTATTTT.

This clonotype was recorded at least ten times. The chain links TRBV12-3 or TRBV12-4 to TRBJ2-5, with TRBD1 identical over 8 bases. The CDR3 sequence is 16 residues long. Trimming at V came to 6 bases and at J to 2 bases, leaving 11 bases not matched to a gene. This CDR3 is CASRTGGQKTQETQYF. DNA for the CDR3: TGTGCCAGCAGAACAGGGGGACAGAAGACACAAGAGACCCAGTACTTC.

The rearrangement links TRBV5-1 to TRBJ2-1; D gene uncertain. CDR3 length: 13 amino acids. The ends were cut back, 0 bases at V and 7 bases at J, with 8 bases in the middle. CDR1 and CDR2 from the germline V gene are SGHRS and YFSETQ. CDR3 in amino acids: CASSLENGNEQFF. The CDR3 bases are TGCGCCAGCAGCTTGGAGAATGGAAATGAGCAGTTCTTC.

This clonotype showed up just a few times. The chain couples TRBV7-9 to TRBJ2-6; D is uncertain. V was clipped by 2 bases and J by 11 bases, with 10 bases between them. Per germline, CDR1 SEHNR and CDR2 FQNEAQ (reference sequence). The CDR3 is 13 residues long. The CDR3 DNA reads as TGTGCCAGCAGCTTAAGCCAGAGCGACGTCCTGACTTTC. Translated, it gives CASSLSQSDVLTF.

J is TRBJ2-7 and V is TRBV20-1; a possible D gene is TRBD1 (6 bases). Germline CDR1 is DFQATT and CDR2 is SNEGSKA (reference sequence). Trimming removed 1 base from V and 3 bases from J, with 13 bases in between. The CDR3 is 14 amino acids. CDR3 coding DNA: TGCAGTGCTAGAGGGTCAGGGGATAACTACGAGCAGTACTTC. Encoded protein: CSARGSGDNYEQYF.